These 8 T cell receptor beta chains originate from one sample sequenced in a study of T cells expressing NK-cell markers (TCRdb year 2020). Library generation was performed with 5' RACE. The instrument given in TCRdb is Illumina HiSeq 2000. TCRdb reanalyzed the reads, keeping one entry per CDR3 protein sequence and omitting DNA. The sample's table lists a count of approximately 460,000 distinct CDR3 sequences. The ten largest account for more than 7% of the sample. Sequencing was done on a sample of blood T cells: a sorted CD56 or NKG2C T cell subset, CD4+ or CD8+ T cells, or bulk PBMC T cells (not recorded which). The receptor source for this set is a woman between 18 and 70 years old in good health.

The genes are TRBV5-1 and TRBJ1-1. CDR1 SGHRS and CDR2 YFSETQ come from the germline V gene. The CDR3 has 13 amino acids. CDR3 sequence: CATKTEMNTEAFF. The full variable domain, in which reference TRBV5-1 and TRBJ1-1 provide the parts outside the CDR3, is KAGVTQTPRYLIKTRGQQVTLSCSPISGHRSVSWYQQTPGQGLQFLFEYFSETQRNKGNFPGRFSGRQFSNSRSEMNVSTLELGDSALYLCATKTEMNTEAFFGQGTRLTVV.

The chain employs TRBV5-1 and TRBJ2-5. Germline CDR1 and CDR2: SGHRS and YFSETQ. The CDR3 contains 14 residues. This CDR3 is CASSLAGHQETQYF.

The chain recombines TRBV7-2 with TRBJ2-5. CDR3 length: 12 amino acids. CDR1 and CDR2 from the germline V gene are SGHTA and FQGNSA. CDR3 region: CASSVQRETQYF.

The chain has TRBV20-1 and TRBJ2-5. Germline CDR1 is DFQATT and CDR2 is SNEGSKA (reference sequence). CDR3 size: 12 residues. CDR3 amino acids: CSASGPAETQYF.

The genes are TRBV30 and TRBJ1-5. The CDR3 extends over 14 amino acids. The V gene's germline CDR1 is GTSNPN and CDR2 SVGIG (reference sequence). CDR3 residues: CAWSSQGNNQPQHF.

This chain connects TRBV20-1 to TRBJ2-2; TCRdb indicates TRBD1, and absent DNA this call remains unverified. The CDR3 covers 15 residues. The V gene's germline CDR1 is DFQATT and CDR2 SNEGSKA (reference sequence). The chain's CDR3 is CSARVGSSAAGELFF.

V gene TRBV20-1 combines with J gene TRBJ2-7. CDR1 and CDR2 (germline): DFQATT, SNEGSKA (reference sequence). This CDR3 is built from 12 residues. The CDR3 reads CSAGSNLYEQYF.

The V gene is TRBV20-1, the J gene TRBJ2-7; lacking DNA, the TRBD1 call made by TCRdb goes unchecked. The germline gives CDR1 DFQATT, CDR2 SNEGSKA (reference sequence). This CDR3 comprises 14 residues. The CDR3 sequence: CSAKFGGGNYEQYF.